The 4 T cell receptor beta chains reported below all come from one sample, sequenced in a study of vaccination and CD4 T cells after COVID-19. No antigen has been identified for these receptors. Researchers used the Oncomine TCR Beta short-read assay to sequence DNA from cultured CD4+ T cells. One entry per CDR3 protein, called by TCRdb with MiXCR from the PCR reads. The table has about 6,600 distinct CDR3 sequences, 25% to 30% seen once; the top ten hold 25% to 40%. The treatment is: roughly ten-day PBMC culture with coronavirus spike peptide pools or control peptides (ViraFEST assay). Gathered ahead of the COVID-19 pandemic (2011-2018) were the CD4+ T cells of the unexposed donor. Input material: CD4+ T cells from blood, cultured in vitro. Receptors originate from a human donor in good health.

This sequence joins TRBV6-1 and TRBJ2-1, with a possible D match to TRBD2 (7 bases). Per germline, CDR1 MNHNS and CDR2 SASEGT. Trimming pared 6 bases from V and 6 bases from J, leaving 21 bases between. The CDR3 runs to 16 residues. The CDR3 spells CASRTPGSGDINEQFF. As DNA, the CDR3 is TGTGCCAGCAGGACCCCCGGGAGCGGGGACATCAATGAGCAGTTCTTC.

V gene TRBV12-3 or TRBV12-4 combines with J gene TRBJ1-2; D remains unclear. The CDR3 consists of 13 residues. V lost 8 bases, J lost 4 bases, and 14 bases lay in between. The CDR3 coding sequence is TGTGCCAGCCGCGTTAGGGAGACCTATGGCTACACCTTC. It is translated as CASRVRETYGYTF.

This clonotype was seen a handful of times. The CDR3 DNA sequence: TGTGCCAGCAGCCTTACAGGGTCAGTGGGCTACACCTTC. Its translation: CASSLTGSVGYTF. The J gene is TRBJ1-2, the V gene TRBV7-6, with D possibly being TRBD1 (6 bases). The CDR3 totals 13 residues. Between the trimmed V and J ends, which lost 5 bases and 8 bases, there was a span of 15 bases. Per germline, CDR1 SGHVS and CDR2 FNYEAQ.

This clonotype has a handful of counts. CDR3 nucleotide sequence: TGCAGTGCTAGACAGGGTAGCACTGGAAACACCATATATTTT. Amino acid sequence: CSARQGSTGNTIYF. V is TRBV20-1 and J is TRBJ1-3, with D maybe TRBD1 (5 bases). The CDR3 sequence is 14 residues long. Germline assignment: CDR1 DFQATT and CDR2 SNEGSKA (reference sequence). The V end lost 2 bases, the J end lost 2 bases, and 10 bases lay between the germline ends.